The present entry profiles one T cell receptor (beta chain) with its context. This specimen includes other DNA sequences encoding the same CDR3. The data originate from a study of shared clonotypes between healthy human individuals. Sequencing was performed with immunoSEQ multiplex PCR; in TCRdb, only in-frame clones are kept and a portion is missing. The sample consists of under 1,100,000 clones, about 80% of them appearing once. This CDR3 has 14 amino acids. The junction had 5 bases not matched to a gene; V was cut back by 6 bases and J by 2 bases. Germline V gene lookup returns CDR1 SNHLY and CDR2 FYNNEI.

Sequencing input: memory CD4+ T cells sorted from blood. Subset reported: CD45RA-negative fraction. This chain connects TRBV2 to TRBJ2-5, with 8 bases fitting TRBD1. The clonotype originates from a man between 18 and 29 years old in good health. The CDR3 sequence is CASSADRGQETQYF. CDR3 nucleotides: TGTGCCAGCAGCGCTGACAGGGGTCAAGAGACCCAGTACTTC.